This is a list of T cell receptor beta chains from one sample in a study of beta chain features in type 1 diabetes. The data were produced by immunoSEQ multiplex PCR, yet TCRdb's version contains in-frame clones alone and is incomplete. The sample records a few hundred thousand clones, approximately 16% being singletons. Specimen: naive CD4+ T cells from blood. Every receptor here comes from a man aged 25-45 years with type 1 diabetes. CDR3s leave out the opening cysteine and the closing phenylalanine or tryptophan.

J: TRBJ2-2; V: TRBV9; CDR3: ASSSRPEAGIYVGELF
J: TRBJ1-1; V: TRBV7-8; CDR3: ASSSQGSISLTEAF
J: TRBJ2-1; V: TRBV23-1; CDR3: ASTPPQTPGMWYNEQF
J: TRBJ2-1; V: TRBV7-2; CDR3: ASSLPGGRLHGEQF
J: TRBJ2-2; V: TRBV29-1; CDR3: SVAAQWSTGELF
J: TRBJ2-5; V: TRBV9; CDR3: ASSVKGLSGETQY
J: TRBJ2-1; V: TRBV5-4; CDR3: ASSLVASYNEQF
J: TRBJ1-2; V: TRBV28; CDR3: GSGRSGYT
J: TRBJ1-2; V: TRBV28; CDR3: ASRGTGIDYGYT
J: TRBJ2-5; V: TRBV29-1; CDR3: STNEGFETQY
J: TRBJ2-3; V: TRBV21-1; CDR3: ASSGQGHFTDTQY
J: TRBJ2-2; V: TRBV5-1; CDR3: ASSASGTGSRELF
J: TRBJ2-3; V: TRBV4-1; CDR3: ASSQLQGWADTQY
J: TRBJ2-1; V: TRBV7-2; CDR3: ASTLGGGSYNEQF
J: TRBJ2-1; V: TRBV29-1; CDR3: SASDGRDEQF
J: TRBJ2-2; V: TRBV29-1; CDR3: SVRAVLIGELF
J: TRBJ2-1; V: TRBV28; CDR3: ASSVAGGPNEQF
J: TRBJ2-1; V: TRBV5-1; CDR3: ASSLATRKGSYNEQF
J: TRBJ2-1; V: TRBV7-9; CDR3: ASASQGTNEQF
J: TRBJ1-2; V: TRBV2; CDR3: ASSEASNVGYT
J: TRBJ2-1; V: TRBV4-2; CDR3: ASSQAGGGYNEQF
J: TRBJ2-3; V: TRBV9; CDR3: ASSVDVADLTDTQY
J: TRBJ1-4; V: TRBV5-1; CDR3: ASSLDRDNEKLF
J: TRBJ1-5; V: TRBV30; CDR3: AWSTRQFNQPQH
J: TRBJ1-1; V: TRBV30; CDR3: AWNQGALDTEAF
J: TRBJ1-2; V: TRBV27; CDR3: ASRGQGEGYGYT
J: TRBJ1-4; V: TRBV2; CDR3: ASSSIPTTNEKLF
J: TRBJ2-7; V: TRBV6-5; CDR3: ASSETMGYEQY
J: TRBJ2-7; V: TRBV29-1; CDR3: SAVQPGQGFYEQY
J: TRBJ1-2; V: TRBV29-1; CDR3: SVETTGGAGGYT
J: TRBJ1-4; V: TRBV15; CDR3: ATSSTGGNEKLF
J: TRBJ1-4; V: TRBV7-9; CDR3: ASSAGGGSEKLF
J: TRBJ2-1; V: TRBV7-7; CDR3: ASSLAGGDYNEQF
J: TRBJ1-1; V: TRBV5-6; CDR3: ASSFGQNTEAF
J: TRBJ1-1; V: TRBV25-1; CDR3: ATKGALNTEAF
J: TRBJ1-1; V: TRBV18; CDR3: ASSLRRQGSYTEAF
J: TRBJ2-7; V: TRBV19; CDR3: ASSIQGLLYEQY
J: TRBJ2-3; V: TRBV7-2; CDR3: ASSLVAGLPDTQY
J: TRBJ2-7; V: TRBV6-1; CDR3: ASSREREQY
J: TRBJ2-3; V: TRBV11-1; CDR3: ASSRRPTTDTQY
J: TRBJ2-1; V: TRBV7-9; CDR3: ASSLASGYYNEQF